The clone carrying this TCR beta chain has a count of ten or more. Its antigen remains unidentified. This sample is drawn from a study of blood T cells in healthy people across ages. Across the study: Capture by template switching was about one barcoded beta molecule per two T cells. Study-wide results and caveats: In older individuals, TCR beta diversity per million T cells was lower, falling roughly linearly with age.

CDR1 MNHEY and CDR2 SMNVEV come from the germline V gene (reference sequence). This CDR3 is 15 amino acids long. Trimming stripped 10 bases from V and 3 bases from J, with 22 bases between. Combining a sample-barcoded 5' primer with a J-beta primer mix, a second PCR ran for roughly 7 to 11 cycles. TCRdb recomputed calls from the 5' RACE reads with MiXCR, one row per CDR3 protein. The sample lists almost 1 million distinct CDR3 sequences; 45% to 60% were seen once. Sequenced sample: blood. The receptor's source is an older woman in good health. The genes are TRBV27 and TRBJ2-7, with D possibly being TRBD1 (6 bases). The CDR3 region is CATSKGQGHYYEQYF. The CDR3 DNA reads TGTGCCACCTCAAAGGGCCAGGGACACTACTACGAGCAGTACTTC.